These 3 T cell receptor beta chains were sequenced from one sample in a study of Ad26.COV2.S vaccination and SARS-CoV-2 variants. The treatment is: some 20 received Ad26.COV2.S at low or high dose, single or two shots; a few received placebo; per-sample allocation not given. Samples analyzed were those drawn on day 63 after the first vaccine or placebo injection. The table came from immunoSEQ multiplex PCR; TCRdb's copy has only in-frame clones and leaves some out. The sample lists 240,000 or so clones, roughly 90% occurring once. The specimen was peripheral blood, collected in a trial of Ad26.COV2.S vaccine versus placebo. These receptors all come from a person aged 18-60 years who received the Ad26.COV2.S COVID-19 vaccine or a placebo.

This chain connects TRBV29-1 to TRBJ2-7, with 9 positions matching TRBD1. The CDR3 runs 13 residues. Unmatched junction bases numbered 7, after V lost 5 bases and J lost 5 bases. In germline, CDR1 is SQVTM, CDR2 ANQGSEA. For the CDR3, the DNA is TGCAGCGTTACTACAGGGGGCGGGCACGAGCAGTACTTC. It codes for CSVTTGGGHEQYF.

This sequence joins TRBV6-2 or TRBV6-3 and TRBJ1-5, with D perhaps matching TRBD1 (5 bases). The CDR3 is 16 amino acids. Germline assignment: CDR1 MNHEY and CDR2 SVGEGT. The V end lost 2 bases, the J end lost 7 bases, and 18 bases lay between the germline ends. CDR3 sequence (DNA): TGTGCCAGCAGTTACGGGGGTCAGGGTGGGAGGCAGCCCCAGCATTTT. It is translated as CASSYGGQGGRQPQHF.

The genes are TRBV7-9 and TRBJ2-4; 8 bases line up with TRBD1. Per germline, CDR1 SEHNR and CDR2 FQNEAQ (reference sequence). This CDR3 is 14 amino acids long. Losses at the gene ends were 5 bases for V and 9 bases for J; bases not matched to a gene: 9. The CDR3 bases are TGTGCCAGCAGCCATGGACAGGGTAAAGGCATTCAGTACTTC. Protein sequence: CASSHGQGKGIQYF. Using reference TRBV7-9 and TRBJ2-4 for the parts outside the CDR3, the full variable domain is DTGVSQNPRHKITKRGQNVTFRCDPISEHNRLYWYRQTLGQGPEFLTYFQNEAQLEKSRLLSDRFSAERPKGSFSTLEIQRTEQGDSAMYLCASSHGQGKGIQYFGAGTRLSVL.